The 15 T cell receptor beta chains reported below all come from one sample, sequenced in a study of OX40 agonist ivuxolimab in advanced cancers. Here immunoSEQ multiplex PCR was the method, and the copy in TCRdb shows in-frame clones only, minus some. The sample yields roughly 140,000 clones, approximately 94% seen once. The material was CD4+ or CD8+ T cells sorted from blood, obtained in a trial of the OX40 agonist ivuxolimab. These receptors were obtained from an adult with an advanced solid tumor such as melanoma, head and neck, liver or kidney cancer.

This sequence joins TRBV7-9 and TRBJ1-2; the D is unclear. Germline-derived CDR1 and CDR2 are SEHNR and FQNEAQ (reference sequence). The CDR3 is made up of 12 amino acids. Trimming stripped 4 bases from V and 4 bases from J, with 7 bases between. The CDR3 DNA is TGTGCCAGCAGCTCCGACGGCTATGGCTACACCTTC. It codes for CASSSDGYGYTF.

The chain combines TRBV5-1 with TRBJ1-4; D not certain. The V and J ends lost 4 bases and 0 bases respectively, with 7 bases between them. This CDR3 is 14 amino acids long. Per germline, CDR1 SGHRS and CDR2 YFSETQ. The chain's CDR3 is CASSPDTTNEKLFF. In DNA, the CDR3 is TGCGCCAGCAGCCCCGACACAACTAATGAAAAACTGTTTTTT.

The rearrangement uses TRBV6-5 and TRBJ1-5; tentative D call: TRBD1 (6 bases). The CDR3 extends over 14 amino acids. CDR1 MNHEY and CDR2 SVGAGI come from the germline V gene. Trimming stripped 5 bases from V and 7 bases from J, with 15 bases between. As DNA, the CDR3 is TGTGCCAGCAGTACGGGGGGGGCAGGGCAGCCCCAGCATTTT. It translates to CASSTGGAGQPQHF.

The chain links TRBV6-6 to TRBJ1-5, with 7 positions matching TRBD1. CDR1 is MNHNY and CDR2 is SVGAGI in the germline V gene (reference sequence). The CDR3 consists of 13 residues. J was trimmed by 5 bases and V by 6 bases; bases with no gene match: 4. The CDR3 region is CASRSTGDQPQHF. CDR3 in DNA: TGTGCCAGCAGATCCACAGGGGATCAGCCCCAGCATTTT.

V gene TRBV5-1 combines with J gene TRBJ1-3, with D possibly being TRBD1 (6 bases). V lost 4 bases to trimming and J lost 0 bases, with 11 bases between them. CDR3 size: 15 residues. Germline lookup yields CDR1 SGHRS and CDR2 YFSETQ. CDR3: CASSPRDNSGNTIYF. The CDR3 bases are TGCGCCAGCAGCCCCAGGGACAACTCTGGAAACACCATATATTTT.

The rearrangement joins TRBV7-8 to TRBJ2-7, with D possibly TRBD2 on 5 matching bases. Deletions cut 1 base from V and 5 bases from J, with 12 bases between. Germline V gives CDR1 SGHVS, CDR2 FQNEAQ. This CDR3 is 14 amino acids long. The CDR3: CASSLGTVGDEQYF. CDR3 in DNA: TGTGCCAGCAGCTTAGGGACTGTCGGCGACGAGCAGTACTTC.

The CDR3 DNA follows: TGTGCCAGCAGTACTCGAAAGGGGGGGAGCAATCAGCCCCAGCATTTT. Protein product: CASSTRKGGSNQPQHF. The V call is TRBV28, the J call TRBJ1-5; D is perhaps TRBD1 (6 bases). This CDR3 is built from 16 residues. The germline V and J ends were trimmed by 5 bases and 1 base, with 15 bases remaining between them. CDR1 is MDHEN, CDR2 SYDVKM, per germline.

V usage is TRBV11-2 and J usage is TRBJ2-7; 11 bases match TRBD1. The germline CDR1 and CDR2 sequences are SGHAT and FQNNGV. With 3 bases clipped from V and 1 base from J, the junction kept 8 bases outside the gene matches. This CDR3 is 17 amino acids long. The chain's CDR3 is CASSLGFRDRGSYEQYF. The CDR3 bases are TGTGCCAGCAGCTTGGGTTTCCGGGACAGGGGGTCCTACGAGCAGTACTTC.

In its sample, this clone was seen once. The gene calls are TRBV7-2 and TRBJ1-4; the D gene is possibly TRBD1 (6 bases). V was pared by 3 bases and J by 7 bases, with 15 bases between. Germline assignment: CDR1 SGHTA and CDR2 FQGNSA. This CDR3 has 15 residues. CDR3 residues: CASSLNWGAGEKLFF. CDR3 sequence (DNA): TGTGCCAGCAGCTTGAATTGGGGGGCCGGTGAAAAACTGTTTTTT.

The chain is built from TRBV4-1 and TRBJ1-6; D might be TRBD1 (5 bases). The CDR3 length is 12 residues. From germline, CDR1 is MGHRA and CDR2 YSYEKL. V was cut by 4 bases and J by 8 bases, with 6 bases left in between. DNA of the CDR3: TGCGCCAGCAGCCTAGGGGATTCACCCCTCCACTTT. Protein product: CASSLGDSPLHF.

The chain is built from TRBV6-6 and TRBJ2-1; 9 bases line up with TRBD1. This CDR3 has 13 residues. V was clipped by 8 bases and J by 8 bases; unmatched bases: 7. The germline gives CDR1 MNHNY, CDR2 SVGAGI (reference sequence). CDR3 protein: CASGTGYRDEQFF. The CDR3 bases are TGTGCCAGCGGGACAGGGTATAGAGATGAGCAGTTCTTC.

This clone was found once. V is TRBV14 and J is TRBJ2-1; D is uncertain. Germline V gives CDR1 SGHDN, CDR2 FVKESK. This CDR3 spans 13 amino acids. Trimming removed 2 bases at V and 7 bases at J, with 9 bases between. The CDR3 region has the DNA TGTGCCAGCAGCCAATTTAGCTTAAATGAGCAGTTCTTC. This codes for CASSQFSLNEQFF. Full variable domain (outside the CDR3, taken from reference TRBV14 and TRBJ2-1): EAGVTQFPSHSVIEKGQTVTLRCDPISGHDNLYWYRRVMGKEIKFLLHFVKESKQDESGMPNNRFLAERTGGTYSTLKVQPAELEDSGVYFCASSQFSLNEQFFGPGTRLTVL.

This chain uses TRBV5-1 with TRBJ2-3; D could derive from TRBD1 or TRBD2 (5 bases each). Trimming removed 0 bases at V and 2 bases at J, with 13 bases between. The CDR3 spans 16 residues. Germline loops: CDR1 SGHRS, CDR2 YFSETQ. The CDR3 DNA is TGCGCCAGCAGCTTGGATACCGGGACCGCCACAGATACGCAGTATTTT. Translating gives CASSLDTGTATDTQYF.

This clone ranks as medium-sized. The chain couples TRBV2 to TRBJ1-1; D unresolved. The CDR3 loop spans 13 amino acids. Trimming stripped 4 bases from V and 2 bases from J, with 8 bases between. Per germline, CDR1 SNHLY and CDR2 FYNNEI. CDR3 protein: CASSVETNTEAFF. CDR3 nucleotide sequence: TGTGCCAGCAGTGTCGAGACTAACACTGAAGCTTTCTTT.

The V gene is TRBV6-1, the J gene TRBJ2-7; 8 bases match TRBD1. Trimming took 1 base from V and 0 from J; bases not matched to a gene: 2. CDR3 size: 15 residues. Germline loops: CDR1 MNHNS, CDR2 SASEGT. The CDR3 coding sequence is TGTGCCAGCAGTGAAGGGACAGGGAGCTCCTACGAGCAGTACTTC. Translated: CASSEGTGSSYEQYF.